Below, 30 T cell receptor beta chains from the same sample are listed, as sequenced in a study of shared clonotypes between healthy human individuals. Assay: immunoSEQ multiplex PCR; the TCRdb copy retains only in-frame clones and omits some. Of about 600,000 clones listed, roughly 97% are singletons. The sample taken for sequencing was naive CD4+ T cells sorted from blood. Subset meaning: CD45RA+ positively selected. The origin of the receptors is a woman in her thirties in good health.

The chain links TRBV2 to TRBJ1-1; D unclear. Per the germline V gene, CDR1 is SNHLY and CDR2 is FYNNEI. The V end lost 8 bases, the J end lost 1 base, and 11 bases lay between the germline ends. This CDR3 has 13 residues. CDR3 amino acids: CASCLTANTEAFF. The DNA of the CDR3 is TGTGCCAGCTGTTTAACAGCGAACACTGAAGCTTTCTTT.

This chain joins TRBV2 and TRBJ1-5; 7 bases align to TRBD1. Germline trimming cut 2 bases from V and 6 bases from J; bases unmatched to any gene: 10. The CDR3 has 16 amino acids. From germline, CDR1 is SNHLY and CDR2 FYNNEI. CDR3 nucleotides: TGTGCCAGCAGTGAAACATACAGGGGTGGAGGTCAGCCCCAGCATTTT. Translation gives CASSETYRGGGQPQHF.

Comment on this clone: The same CDR3 also results from other DNA sequences found in this sample. This CDR3 reads CASGVNEKLFF. CDR3 DNA sequence: TGTGCCAGCGGAGTTAATGAAAAACTGTTTTTT. The genes are TRBV28 and TRBJ1-4; D remains ambiguous. The CDR3 is made up of 11 amino acids. Germline CDR1 MDHEN, CDR2 SYDVKM. The V end lost 8 bases, the J end lost 4 bases, and 5 bases lay between the germline ends.

The chain links TRBV27 to TRBJ2-1; 13 nucleotides agree with TRBD2. V was pared by 5 bases and J by 2 bases, with 3 bases of the junction left unmatched. Looked up from germline, CDR1 is MNHEY and CDR2 is SMNVEV (reference sequence). CDR3 size: 16 residues. The CDR3 DNA follows: TGTGCCAGCAGTCGACTAGCGGGAGGTCCCTACAATGAGCAGTTCTTC. Amino acid sequence: CASSRLAGGPYNEQFF.

Remarks on this clone: Other DNA sequences in this specimen translate into the identical CDR3. The chain couples TRBV6-5 to TRBJ1-1; D unresolved. V lost 2 bases to trimming and J lost 1 base, with 8 bases between them. Per the germline V gene, CDR1 is MNHEY and CDR2 is SVGAGI. CDR3 length equals 14 residues. CDR3 in amino acids: CASSYGRSNTEAFF. CDR3 sequence (DNA): TGTGCCAGCAGTTACGGCAGGTCGAACACTGAAGCTTTCTTT.

V usage is TRBV2 and J usage is TRBJ1-1; 7 bases are a match to TRBD1. The CDR3 has 14 residues. V shed 4 bases, J shed 1 base, and the junction held 3 bases outside the gene matches. Germline CDR1 reads SNHLY; CDR2 reads FYNNEI. The CDR3 sequence is CASSAQGENTEAFF. CDR3 nucleotide sequence: TGTGCCAGCAGTGCCCAGGGGGAGAACACTGAAGCTTTCTTT.

The V call is TRBV18, the J call TRBJ2-5, with D perhaps TRBD2 (6 bases). V was trimmed by 3 bases and J by 11 bases, leaving 10 bases between them. Germline V gene sequence: CDR1 KGHSH, CDR2 LQKENI. CDR3 length: 11 residues. CDR3 sequence (DNA): TGTGCCAGCTCACCGGACTACCTTCAGTACTTC. Translated: CASSPDYLQYF.

The J gene is TRBJ2-3, the V gene TRBV28; 9 nucleotides match TRBD1. CDR3 length: 16 residues. Per the germline V gene, CDR1 is MDHEN and CDR2 is SYDVKM. The J segment lost 1 base and the V segment lost 8 bases, leaving 10 bases of the junction unmatched. The CDR3 coding sequence is TGTGCCAGCGCCCACAGGGGGCTAGGGGGCACAGATACGCAGTATTTT. As protein: CASAHRGLGGTDTQYF. Full variable domain (remainder filled in from reference TRBV28 and TRBJ2-3): DVKVTQSSRYLVKRTGEKVFLECVQDMDHENMFWYRQDPGLGLRLIYFSYDVKMKEKGDIPEGYSVSREKKERFSLILESASTNQTSMYLCASAHRGLGGTDTQYFGPGTRLTVL.

This sequence joins TRBV19 and TRBJ2-2; perhaps TRBD1 as D (6 bases). Per the germline V gene, CDR1 is LNHDA and CDR2 is SQIVND (reference sequence). CDR3 length: 15 amino acids. Between the trimmed V and J ends, which lost 5 bases and 3 bases, there was a span of 13 bases. CDR3 sequence: CASSPRQDYTGELFF. The CDR3 DNA follows: TGTGCCAGTAGTCCCCGACAGGACTACACCGGGGAGCTGTTTTTT.

The V gene is TRBV28, the J gene TRBJ1-3; D gene uncertain. The V and J ends lost 6 bases and 0 bases respectively, with 12 bases between them. CDR3 length equals 15 residues. Germline CDR1 MDHEN, CDR2 SYDVKM. Written as DNA, the CDR3 is TGTGCCAGCAGCCGTGCGGGCGCCTCTGGAAACACCATATATTTT. Its translation: CASSRAGASGNTIYF.

V is TRBV28 and J is TRBJ1-1; weak D call: TRBD1 (6 bases). Germline V lookup: CDR1 MDHEN, CDR2 SYDVKM. The CDR3 covers 17 residues. V was pared by 2 bases and J by 7 bases, with 23 bases between. CDR3 in DNA: TGTGCCAGCAGTTTAGATGAGTTTACGCGCGGCAGGGGTGAAGCTTTCTTT. It translates to CASSLDEFTRGRGEAFF.

The chain recombines TRBV9 with TRBJ1-2; unclear D gene. Germline V lookup: CDR1 SGDLS, CDR2 YYNGEE. The germline V and J ends were trimmed by 0 bases and 3 bases, with 12 bases remaining between them. The CDR3 has 15 residues. The CDR3: CASSVVTTDDYGYTF. CDR3 bases: TGTGCCAGCAGCGTAGTAACCACAGACGACTATGGCTACACCTTC.

The rearrangement links TRBV11-2 to TRBJ2-7; 7 bases are shared with TRBD2. The CDR3 covers 15 residues. Per the germline V gene, CDR1 is SGHAT and CDR2 is FQNNGV. The V gene end was trimmed by 2 bases and the J gene end by 3 bases; junction bases not matched to a gene: 7. This CDR3 is CASSLTREYFYEQYF. CDR3 nucleotide sequence: TGTGCCAGCAGCTTAACGCGGGAGTATTTCTACGAGCAGTACTTC.

The chain combines TRBV6-6 with TRBJ1-1; D is unclear. Germline CDR1 MNHNY, CDR2 SVGAGI (reference sequence). The CDR3 totals 15 residues. Trimming left V 5 bases short and J 1 base short, with 14 bases between. The CDR3 DNA reads TGTGCCAGCAGTCAGGATAGGGAAGGGAACACTGAAGCTTTCTTT. Translating gives CASSQDREGNTEAFF.

This sequence joins TRBV14 and TRBJ2-7; 8 bases line up with TRBD1. Germline V gene lookup returns CDR1 SGHDN and CDR2 FVKESK. Unmatched junction bases numbered 14, after V lost 9 bases and J lost 1 base. CDR3 length equals 16 residues. The DNA for the CDR3 is TGTGCCAGTAACCGGGACAGGACAAACCCATCCTACGAGCAGTACTTC. Amino acid sequence: CASNRDRTNPSYEQYF.

This clone showed up just once. CDR3 nucleotide sequence: TGTGCCAGCAGCTTGGTAATAATTCCTAGCGGGAGCCAAGAGACCCAGTACTTC. The encoded protein is CASSLVIIPSGSQETQYF. The chain uses TRBV5-5 and TRBJ2-5; 10 nucleotides align to TRBD2. The CDR3 is made up of 18 amino acids. V was clipped by 0 bases and J by 1 base; unmatched bases: 9. Germline V gives CDR1 SGHKS, CDR2 YYEKEE (reference sequence). The variable domain in full, with the rest retrieved from reference TRBV5-5 and TRBJ2-5, is DAGVTQSPTHLIKTRGQQVTLRCSPISGHKSVSWYQQVLGQGPQFIFQYYEKEERGRGNFPDRFSARQFPNYSSELNVNALLLGDSALYLCASSLVIIPSGSQETQYFGPGTRLLVL.

The CDR3 reads CASSQRTGGSYEQYF. The CDR3 DNA is TGTGCCAGCAGTCAACGGACAGGGGGCTCCTACGAGCAGTACTTC. The rearrangement joins TRBV27 to TRBJ2-5; 10 bases line up with TRBD1. Gene TRBJ2-7 matches the end of the DNA better, so the J call may be wrong. This CDR3 spans 15 amino acids. Germline CDR1 and CDR2: MNHEY and SMNVEV (reference sequence).

The chain employs TRBV5-1 and TRBJ1-1; 8 bases fit TRBD1. Unmatched junction bases numbered 8, after V lost 0 bases and J lost 4 bases. The CDR3 sequence is 16 residues long. CDR1 SGHRS and CDR2 YFSETQ come from the germline V gene. CDR3 DNA: TGCGCCAGCAGCTTGGTCGGACAGGGAGGAGCCACTGAAGCTTTCTTT. Its protein is CASSLVGQGGATEAFF.

Details on this clone: Different DNA sequences within this sample yield the same CDR3. The chain combines TRBV5-1 with TRBJ2-3; 8 bases are shared with TRBD2. The CDR3 loop spans 14 amino acids. From germline, CDR1 is SGHRS and CDR2 YFSETQ. V lost 0 bases to trimming and J lost 3 bases; unmatched junction nucleotides: 0. CDR3 region: CASSLAGGTDTQYF. CDR3 in DNA: TGCGCCAGCAGCTTGGCGGGAGGGACAGATACGCAGTATTTT.

The chain has TRBV28 and TRBJ1-5; D gene unclear. V lost 9 bases and J lost 4, with 19 bases in between. The CDR3 runs to 15 residues. The germline V gene has CDR1 MDHEN and CDR2 SYDVKM. The CDR3 nucleotides are TGTGCCAGTATTACGTCAAGCCCTGGAAATCAGCCCCAGCATTTT. It is translated as CASITSSPGNQPQHF. Using reference TRBV28 and TRBJ1-5 for the parts outside the CDR3, the full variable domain is DVKVTQSSRYLVKRTGEKVFLECVQDMDHENMFWYRQDPGLGLRLIYFSYDVKMKEKGDIPEGYSVSREKKERFSLILESASTNQTSMYLCASITSSPGNQPQHFGDGTRLSIL.

In DNA form, the CDR3 reads TGTGCCAGCAGGCTAGACAGGGGTCTGACTGAAGCTTTCTTT. Residues: CASRLDRGLTEAFF. This rearrangement joins TRBV6-5 to TRBJ1-1; 8 nucleotides line up with TRBD1. Germline assignment: CDR1 MNHEY and CDR2 SVGAGI. V was clipped by 6 bases and J by 5 bases; unmatched bases: 8. The CDR3 sequence is 14 residues long.

This rearrangement joins TRBV7-9 to TRBJ2-1; TRBD1 agrees at 11 bases. This CDR3 region has 18 residues. V was clipped by 5 bases and J by 7 bases; unmatched bases: 16. Germline loops: CDR1 SEHNR, CDR2 FQNEAQ (reference sequence). The CDR3 DNA is TGTGCCAGCAGCGGGCGTGCCAGACCGGGGACAGGGGGAAATGAGCAGTTCTTC. Residues: CASSGRARPGTGGNEQFF. Looking up the rest from reference TRBV7-9 and TRBJ2-1 gives the full variable domain: DTGVSQNPRHKITKRGQNVTFRCDPISEHNRLYWYRQTLGQGPEFLTYFQNEAQLEKSRLLSDRFSAERPKGSFSTLEIQRTEQGDSAMYLCASSGRARPGTGGNEQFFGPGTRLTVL.

V and J are TRBV5-5 and TRBJ2-5; 9 nucleotides align to TRBD1. The CDR3 spans 15 residues. CDR1 is SGHKS, CDR2 YYEKEE, per germline (reference sequence). V was pared by 3 bases and J by 5 bases, with 8 bases of the junction left unmatched. CDR3 amino acids: CASSSGTGILETQYF. CDR3 nucleotide sequence: TGTGCCAGCAGCTCCGGGACAGGGATATTGGAGACCCAGTACTTC.

The rearrangement joins TRBV28 to TRBJ1-5; no reliable D call. Trimming pared 6 bases from V and 5 bases from J, leaving 5 bases between. The germline V gene has CDR1 MDHEN and CDR2 SYDVKM. CDR3 length: 11 residues. In DNA, the CDR3 is TGTGCCAGCAGGAGCCATCAGCCCCAGCATTTT. This encodes CASRSHQPQHF.

The V call is TRBV7-9, the J call TRBJ2-5; D is unresolved. This CDR3 contains 13 residues. Germline lookup yields CDR1 SEHNR and CDR2 FQNEAQ (reference sequence). The V end was cut by 3 bases, the J end by 5 bases, with 10 bases between. The CDR3 DNA is TGTGCCAGCAGCTTCAGCCCAGCTGAGACCCAGTACTTC. It yields the protein CASSFSPAETQYF.

Notes on this clone: The junction does not match germline at one end; this may be a read error. The V gene is TRBV6-1, the J gene TRBJ2-3; 8 positions match TRBD1. The CDR3 extends over 15 amino acids. Per the germline V gene, CDR1 is MNHNS and CDR2 is SASEGT. CDR3 amino acids: CASRSDRESTDTQYF. CDR3 coding DNA: TGTGCGAGCAGGTCGGACAGGGAAAGCACAGATACGCAGTATTTT.

The rearrangement uses TRBV18 and TRBJ2-3; 10 positions agree with TRBD2. The germline gives CDR1 KGHSH, CDR2 LQKENI. This CDR3 has 16 amino acids. Trimming removed 3 bases from V and 1 base from J; junction bases left unmatched: 4. CDR3 nucleotide sequence: TGTGCCAGCTCACCCTTAGCGGGAGGAGGCACAGATACGCAGTATTTT. Translation gives CASSPLAGGGTDTQYF.

The chain carries TRBV6-1 and TRBJ1-5; the match to TRBD1 covers 8 bases. This CDR3 spans 18 amino acids. In germline, CDR1 is MNHNS, CDR2 SASEGT. V lost 4 bases to trimming and J lost 0 bases; unmatched junction nucleotides: 11. Here the CDR3 reads CASSAPGQEIYSNQPQHF. The CDR3 DNA is TGTGCCAGCAGTGCTCCGGGACAGGAAATATATAGCAATCAGCCCCAGCATTTT.

The rearrangement links TRBV5-1 to TRBJ2-3; 8 bases agree with TRBD1. CDR1 and CDR2 (germline): SGHRS, YFSETQ. The junction had 1 base not matched to a gene; V was cut back by 0 bases and J by 4 bases. This CDR3 contains 14 residues. Here the CDR3 reads CASSLADRADTQYF. DNA for the CDR3: TGCGCCAGCAGCTTGGCGGACAGGGCAGATACGCAGTATTTT.

V is TRBV28 and J is TRBJ1-2; D remains ambiguous. The CDR3 spans 13 residues. Germline CDR1 and CDR2: MDHEN and SYDVKM. V was shortened by 3 bases and J by 3 bases, with 8 bases between the two germline ends. CDR3 sequence reads: CASSLGMYYGYTF. DNA for the CDR3: TGTGCCAGCAGTTTGGGCATGTACTATGGCTACACCTTC.